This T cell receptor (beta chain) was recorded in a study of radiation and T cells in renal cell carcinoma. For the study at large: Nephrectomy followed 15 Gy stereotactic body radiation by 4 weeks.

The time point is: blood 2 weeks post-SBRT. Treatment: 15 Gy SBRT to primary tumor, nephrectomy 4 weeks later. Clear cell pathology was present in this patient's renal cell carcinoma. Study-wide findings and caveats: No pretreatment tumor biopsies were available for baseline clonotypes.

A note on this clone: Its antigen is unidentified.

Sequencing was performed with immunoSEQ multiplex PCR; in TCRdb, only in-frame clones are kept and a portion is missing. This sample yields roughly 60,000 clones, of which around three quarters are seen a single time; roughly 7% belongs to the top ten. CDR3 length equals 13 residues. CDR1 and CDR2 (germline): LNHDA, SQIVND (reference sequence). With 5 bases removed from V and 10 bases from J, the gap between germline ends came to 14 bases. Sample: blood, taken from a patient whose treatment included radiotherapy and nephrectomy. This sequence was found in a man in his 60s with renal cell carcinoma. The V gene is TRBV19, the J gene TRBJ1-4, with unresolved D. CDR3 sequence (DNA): TGTGCCAGTAGTCCCCAGCCGGAGGGAAAACTGTTTTTT. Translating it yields CASSPQPEGKLFF.